The present entry profiles one TCR beta chain with its context. Antigen specificity is unknown. This record belongs to a study of T cells after posttransplantation cyclophosphamide. General study points: Blood and skin or GI T cell repertoires showed limited TRB overlap.

Trimming stripped 5 bases from V and 0 bases from J, with 8 bases between. Germline-derived CDR1 and CDR2 are MNHEY and SVGAGI. The CDR3 length is 14 residues. Treatment was busulfan-fludarabine conditioning, a marrow graft, and cyclophosphamide on days +3 and +4. Assay: immunoSEQ multiplex PCR; the TCRdb copy retains only in-frame clones and omits some. Seen here are 6,100 or so clones, roughly four fifths observed once, and the top ten hold more than 20%. The input for sequencing was PBMCs, taken around 1,500 days after allogeneic stem cell transplant with posttransplant cyclophosphamide. This chain links TRBV6-5 with TRBJ1-5; the D is unclear. This receptor was obtained from a male patient aged 25-45 years who received an allogeneic stem cell transplant from a related donor, was CMV-positive, and had acute GVHD only. T cells may partly derive from the graft donor. The chain's CDR3 is CASSPRGSNQPQHF. In nucleotides, the CDR3 is TGTGCCAGCAGTCCCCGGGGTAGCAATCAGCCCCAGCATTTT.